These T cell receptor beta chains were read from a single sample in a study of response to subunit inactivated influenza vaccine. Each CDR3 protein is one row after TCRdb ran MiXCR on the RT-PCR reads. Of fewer than 550,000 distinct CDR3 sequences in the sample, 25% were seen once. Source: CD4+ T cells sorted from PBMCs, taken less than 6 days after vaccination. These receptors originate from a man aged 45-65 years who received an inactivated influenza vaccine. The CDR3 runs from the conserved cysteine through the conserved F or W. The D gene is left open where the match is weak. Some rows mark clone size as missing; the rest say once, few, many or name a class of expanded clone.

cdr3_length clone_size d_call j_call v_call cdr3_aa cdr3_nt
13 few TRBD1 TRBJ2-7 TRBV20-1 CSARDSPTYEQYF TGCAGTGCGAGGGACAGTCCTACCTACGAGCAGTACTTC
14 few TRBD1 TRBJ1-4 TRBV12-3/TRBV12-4 CASSFHRGDEKLFF TGTGCCAGCAGTTTCCACAGGGGGGACGAAAAACTGTTTTTT
18 . TRBD2 TRBJ2-1 TRBV5-1 CASSTTTSSGGAYNEQFF TGCGCCAGCAGCACAACCACCTCTAGCGGGGGGGCCTACAATGAGCAGTTCTTC
16 . TRBD2 TRBJ2-7 TRBV4-3 CASSQGVASGRSEQYF TGCGCCAGCAGCCAAGGGGTTGCTAGCGGGAGATCCGAGCAGTACTTC
16 few . TRBJ2-1 TRBV4-1 CASSQGVGGQSGEQFF TGCGCCAGCAGCCAAGGAGTCGGGGGTCAGTCTGGTGAGCAGTTCTTC
16 . TRBD1 TRBJ2-1 TRBV7-9 CASSLSGGQGHNEQFF TGTGCCAGCAGCTTATCGGGCGGACAGGGGCACAATGAGCAGTTCTTC
14 . . TRBJ2-7 TRBV12-3/TRBV12-4 CASSPQFRSYEQYF TGTGCCAGCAGTCCACAATTTCGCTCCTACGAGCAGTACTTC
15 . . TRBJ1-1 TRBV6-2/TRBV6-3 CASSYSVVREAEAFF TGTGCCAGCAGTTACTCGGTGGTCAGGGAGGCTGAAGCTTTCTTT
15 . . TRBJ2-2 TRBV5-1 CASRSQPTGSGELFF TGCGCCAGCAGGTCACAGCCCACGGGTTCCGGGGAGCTGTTTTTT
16 many . TRBJ2-1 TRBV13 CASSVTWTPIYNEQFF TGTGCCAGCAGCGTGACCTGGACACCCATCTACAATGAGCAGTTCTTC
14 few TRBD1 TRBJ1-6 TRBV10-3 CAISQQGARSPLHF TGTGCCATCAGCCAACAGGGGGCTCGGTCACCCCTCCACTTT
14 . TRBD1 TRBJ2-7 TRBV29-1 CSATARDRGDLVYF TGCAGCGCAACCGCCCGGGACAGGGGCGACCTCGTGTACTTC
13 . . TRBJ2-2 TRBV20-1 CSARVALTGELFF TGCAGTGCTAGAGTAGCACTTACCGGGGAGCTGTTTTTT
15 few . TRBJ2-4 TRBV4-3 CASSQQEAHPNIQYF TGCGCCAGCAGCCAGCAAGAAGCACACCCAAACATTCAGTACTTC
15 few . TRBJ2-1 TRBV20-1 CSAIKDSVSYNEQFF TGCAGTGCTATCAAAGACAGCGTCTCCTACAATGAGCAGTTCTTC
14 few TRBD1 TRBJ2-4 TRBV7-2 CASSPGTGQYIQYF TGTGCCAGCAGCCCTGGGACAGGGCAGTACATTCAGTACTTC
16 . TRBD1 TRBJ2-4 TRBV6-2/TRBV6-3 CASSDTGQLAKNIQYF TGTGCCAGCAGTGATACGGGACAGCTAGCCAAAAACATTCAGTACTTC
13 few . TRBJ2-5 TRBV7-9 CASSLNSGPTQYF TGTGCCAGCAGCCTCAATAGCGGTCCGACCCAGTACTTC
13 . TRBD2 TRBJ2-7 TRBV20-1 CSALSGRQYEQYF TGCAGTGCTCTTAGCGGGAGGCAATACGAGCAGTACTTC
14 . . TRBJ1-4 TRBV20-1 CSAREHIGNEKLFF TGCAGTGCTAGGGAACACATCGGCAATGAAAAACTGTTTTTT